This TCR beta chain was obtained from a study of shared clonotypes between healthy human individuals. Naive-designated CD8 cells lacked CD45RO, were positively enriched for CCR7, and omitted terminally differentiated effector memory CD45RA+ cells. This CDR3 is 15 amino acids long. The V gene's germline CDR1 is SEHNR and CDR2 FQNEAQ (reference sequence). V was cut by 5 bases and J by 0 bases, with 10 bases left in between. Study results and limitations: Depth of sequencing was expected to influence donor clonotype sharing. Generation probabilities were higher for clonotypes shared across all four sorted-subset donors than for unshared ones. Naive subsets usually exceeded memory subsets in estimated richness.

The input for sorted-subset replicate PCRs was 200 to 250 ng DNA, 25,000 to 30,000 T cell genomes. The table came from immunoSEQ multiplex PCR; TCRdb's copy has only in-frame clones and leaves some out. The table includes around 700,000 clones, about 91% detected once. Points on this clone: Its antigen remains unknown.

Sequencing used naive CD8+ T cells sorted from blood. The genes are TRBV7-9 and TRBJ2-2; D remains ambiguous. This clonotype was sampled from a man younger than 45 in good health. CDR3 sequence reads: CASSTRMANTGELFF. CDR3 coding DNA: TGTGCCAGCAGCACGCGAATGGCGAACACCGGGGAGCTGTTTTTT.